Included here is one T cell receptor (beta chain) sequence, with context. The source of the sample is a study of blood T cell repertoires in COVID-19. Study as a whole: T cells, B-cell-depleted T cells, or PBMCs supplied cDNA or gDNA.

The CDR3 extends over 12 amino acids. The germline gives CDR1 MDHEN, CDR2 SYDVKM. V was cut by 3 bases and J by 8 bases, with 7 bases left in between. Original processing notes: Scientists estimated how many nucleated cells there were by amplifying reference gene primers. Produced via immunoSEQ multiplex PCR; TCRdb's table is partial and in-frame only. That table gives V, J and clone size, and the DNA gave D and trimming. Found here are 250,000 or so clones, roughly nine tenths of them singletons; the top ten hold less than 8%. The chain has TRBV28 and TRBJ2-2; no clear D. Sample: peripheral blood. This receptor was identified in a man aged 55-75 years with acute or convalescent COVID-19. CDR3 coding DNA: TGTGCCAGCAGTTTTGAGTTAGGGGAGCTGTTTTTT. It specifies CASSFELGELFF.